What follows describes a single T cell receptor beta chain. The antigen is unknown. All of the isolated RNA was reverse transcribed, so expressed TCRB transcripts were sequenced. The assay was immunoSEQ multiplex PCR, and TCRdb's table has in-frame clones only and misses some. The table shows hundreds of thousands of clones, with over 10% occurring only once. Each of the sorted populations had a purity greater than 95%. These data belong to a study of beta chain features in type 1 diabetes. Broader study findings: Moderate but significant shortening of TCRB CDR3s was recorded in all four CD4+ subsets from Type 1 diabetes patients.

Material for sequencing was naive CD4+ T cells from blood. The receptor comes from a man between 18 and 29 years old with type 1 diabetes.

DNA for the CDR3: TGTGCCAGCAGCTTGCGCCCTACCCAGGGGGACACTGAAGCTTTCTTT. Its translation: CASSLRPTQGDTEAFF. This chain connects TRBV7-2 to TRBJ1-1, with 7 bases lining up with TRBD1. The length of the CDR3 is 16 residues. V was clipped by 3 bases and J by 3 bases; unmatched bases: 10. The V gene's germline CDR1 is SGHTA and CDR2 FQGNSA.